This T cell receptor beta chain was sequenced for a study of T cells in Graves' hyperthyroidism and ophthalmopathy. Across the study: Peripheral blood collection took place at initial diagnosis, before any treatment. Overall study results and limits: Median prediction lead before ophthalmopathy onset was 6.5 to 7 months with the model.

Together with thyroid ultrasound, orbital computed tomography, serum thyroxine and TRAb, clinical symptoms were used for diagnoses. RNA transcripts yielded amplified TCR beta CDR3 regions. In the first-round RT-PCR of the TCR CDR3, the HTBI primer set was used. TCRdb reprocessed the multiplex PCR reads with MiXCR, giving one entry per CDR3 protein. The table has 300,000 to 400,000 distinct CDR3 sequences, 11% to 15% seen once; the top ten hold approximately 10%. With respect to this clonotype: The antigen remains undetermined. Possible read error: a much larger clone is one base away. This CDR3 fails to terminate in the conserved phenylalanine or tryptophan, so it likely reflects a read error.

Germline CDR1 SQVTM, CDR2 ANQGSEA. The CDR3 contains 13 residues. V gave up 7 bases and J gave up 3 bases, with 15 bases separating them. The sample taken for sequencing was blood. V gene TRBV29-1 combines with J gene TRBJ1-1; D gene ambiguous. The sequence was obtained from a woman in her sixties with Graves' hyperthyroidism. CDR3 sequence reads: CSEKRNRDTEAFL. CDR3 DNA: TGCAGCGAAAAACGAAACAGAGACACTGAAGCTTTCCTT.